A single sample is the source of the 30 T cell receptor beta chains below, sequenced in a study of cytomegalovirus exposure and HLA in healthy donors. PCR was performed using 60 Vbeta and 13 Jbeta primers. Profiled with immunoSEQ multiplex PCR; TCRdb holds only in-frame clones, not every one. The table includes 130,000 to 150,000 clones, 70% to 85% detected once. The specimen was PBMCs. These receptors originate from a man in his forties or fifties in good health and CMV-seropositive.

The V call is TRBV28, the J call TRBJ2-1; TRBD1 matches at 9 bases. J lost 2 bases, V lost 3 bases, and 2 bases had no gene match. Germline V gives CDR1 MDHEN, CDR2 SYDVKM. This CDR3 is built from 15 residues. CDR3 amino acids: CASSFTGGPYNEQFF. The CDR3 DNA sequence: TGTGCCAGCAGTTTTACAGGGGGCCCCTACAATGAGCAGTTCTTC. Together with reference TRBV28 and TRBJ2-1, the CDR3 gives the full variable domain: DVKVTQSSRYLVKRTGEKVFLECVQDMDHENMFWYRQDPGLGLRLIYFSYDVKMKEKGDIPEGYSVSREKKERFSLILESASTNQTSMYLCASSFTGGPYNEQFFGPGTRLTVL.

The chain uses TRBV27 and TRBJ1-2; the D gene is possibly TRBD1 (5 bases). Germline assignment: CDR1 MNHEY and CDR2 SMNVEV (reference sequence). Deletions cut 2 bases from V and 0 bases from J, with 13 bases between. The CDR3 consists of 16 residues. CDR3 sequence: CASSLTPGKANYGYTF. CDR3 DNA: TGTGCCAGCAGTTTAACCCCAGGGAAGGCTAACTATGGCTACACCTTC.

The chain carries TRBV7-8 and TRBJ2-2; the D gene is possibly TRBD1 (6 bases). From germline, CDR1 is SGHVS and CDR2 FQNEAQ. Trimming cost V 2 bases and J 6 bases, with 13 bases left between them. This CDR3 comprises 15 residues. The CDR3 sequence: CASSLMGAQPGELFF. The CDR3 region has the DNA TGTGCCAGCAGCTTAATGGGGGCCCAACCCGGGGAGCTGTTTTTT.

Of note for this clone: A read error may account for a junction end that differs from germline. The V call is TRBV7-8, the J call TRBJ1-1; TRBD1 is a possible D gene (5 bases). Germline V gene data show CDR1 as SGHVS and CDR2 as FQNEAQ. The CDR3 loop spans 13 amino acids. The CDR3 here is CASSPLGRTEAFF. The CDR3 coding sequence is TGCGCCAGCAGCCCCCTGGGGCGCACTGAAGCTTTCTTT.

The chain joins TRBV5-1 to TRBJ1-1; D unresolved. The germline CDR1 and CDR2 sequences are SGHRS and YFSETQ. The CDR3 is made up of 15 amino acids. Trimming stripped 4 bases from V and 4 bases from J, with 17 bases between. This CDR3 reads CASSLRPGAGTEAFF. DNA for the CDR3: TGCGCCAGCAGCCTGCGACCTGGAGCGGGCACTGAAGCTTTCTTT.

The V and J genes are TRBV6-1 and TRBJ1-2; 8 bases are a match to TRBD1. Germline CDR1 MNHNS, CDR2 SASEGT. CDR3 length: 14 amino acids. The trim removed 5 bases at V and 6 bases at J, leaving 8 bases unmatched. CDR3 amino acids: CASSRRQGNDGYTF. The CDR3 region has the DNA TGTGCCAGCAGTCGAAGACAGGGGAACGATGGCTACACCTTC.

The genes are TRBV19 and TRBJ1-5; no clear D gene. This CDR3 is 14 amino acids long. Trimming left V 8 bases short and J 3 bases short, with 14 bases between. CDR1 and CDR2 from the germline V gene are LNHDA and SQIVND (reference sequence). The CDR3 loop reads CASCLAGFNQPQHF. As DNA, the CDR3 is TGTGCCAGTTGCCTCGCGGGATTCAATCAGCCCCAGCATTTT. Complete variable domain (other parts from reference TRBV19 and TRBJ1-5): DGGITQSPKYLFRKEGQNVTLSCEQNLNHDAMYWYRQDPGQGLRLIYYSQIVNDFQKGDIAEGYSVSREKKESFPLTVTSAQKNPTAFYLCASCLAGFNQPQHFGDGTRLSIL.

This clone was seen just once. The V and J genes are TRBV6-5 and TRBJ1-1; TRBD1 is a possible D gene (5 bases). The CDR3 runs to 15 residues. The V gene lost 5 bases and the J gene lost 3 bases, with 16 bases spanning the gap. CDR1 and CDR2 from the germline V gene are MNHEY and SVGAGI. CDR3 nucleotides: TGTGCCAGCAGTCACCCACAGAAGGGGTACACTGAAGCTTTCTTT. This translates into CASSHPQKGYTEAFF.

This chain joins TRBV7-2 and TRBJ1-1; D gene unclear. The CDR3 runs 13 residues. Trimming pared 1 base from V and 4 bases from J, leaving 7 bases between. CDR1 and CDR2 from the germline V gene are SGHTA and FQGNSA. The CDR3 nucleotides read TGTGCCAGCAGCTTAGGTCTGAGCACTGAAGCTTTCTTT. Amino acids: CASSLGLSTEAFF.

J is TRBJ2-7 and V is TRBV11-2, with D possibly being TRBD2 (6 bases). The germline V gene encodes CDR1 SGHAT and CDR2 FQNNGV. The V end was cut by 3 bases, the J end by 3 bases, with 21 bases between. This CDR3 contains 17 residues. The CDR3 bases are TGTGCCAGCAGCTTGGGTCCCCTGGGAGGAGGTCTCTACGAGCAGTACTTC. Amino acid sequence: CASSLGPLGGGLYEQYF. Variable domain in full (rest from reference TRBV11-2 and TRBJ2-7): EAGVAQSPRYKIIEKRQSVAFWCNPISGHATLYWYQQILGQGPKLLIQFQNNGVVDDSQLPKDRFSAERLKGVDSTLKIQPAKLEDSAVYLCASSLGPLGGGLYEQYFGPGTRLTVT.

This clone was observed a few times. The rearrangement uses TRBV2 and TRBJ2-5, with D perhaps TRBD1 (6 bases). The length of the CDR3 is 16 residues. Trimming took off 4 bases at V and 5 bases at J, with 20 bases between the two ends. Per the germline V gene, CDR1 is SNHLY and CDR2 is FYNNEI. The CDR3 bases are TGTGCCAGCAGTGCTTTGACAGGTGGGGCAGTCGAGACCCAGTACTTC. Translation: CASSALTGGAVETQYF.

This CDR3 is CATSRAENSPLHF. DNA for the CDR3: TGTGCCACTTCCAGGGCGGAAAATTCACCCCTCCACTTT. The chain combines TRBV9 with TRBJ1-6, with D possibly TRBD1 on 5 matching bases. V was clipped by 9 bases and J by 7 bases, with 14 bases between them. The CDR3 is 13 amino acids. Germline V lookup: CDR1 SGDLS, CDR2 YYNGEE.

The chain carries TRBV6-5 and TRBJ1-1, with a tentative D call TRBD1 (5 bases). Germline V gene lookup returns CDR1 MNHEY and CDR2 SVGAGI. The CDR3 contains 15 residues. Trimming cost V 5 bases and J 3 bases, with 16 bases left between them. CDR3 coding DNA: TGTGCCAGCAGTCAAGACAGTGATAGATACACTGAAGCTTTCTTT. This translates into CASSQDSDRYTEAFF.

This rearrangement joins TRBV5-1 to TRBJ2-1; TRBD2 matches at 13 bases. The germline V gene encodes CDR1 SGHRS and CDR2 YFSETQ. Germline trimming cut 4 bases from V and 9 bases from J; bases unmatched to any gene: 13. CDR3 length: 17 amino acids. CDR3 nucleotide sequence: TGCGCCAGCAGCCCGAGCCTGGGGACTAGCGGGATCGGTGAGCAGTTCTTC. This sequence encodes CASSPSLGTSGIGEQFF.

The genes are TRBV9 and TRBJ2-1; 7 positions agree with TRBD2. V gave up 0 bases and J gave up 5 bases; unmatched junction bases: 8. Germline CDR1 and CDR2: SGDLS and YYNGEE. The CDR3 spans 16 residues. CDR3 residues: CASSVAGASGNNEQFF. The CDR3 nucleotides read TGTGCCAGCAGCGTAGCAGGTGCTAGCGGCAACAATGAGCAGTTCTTC. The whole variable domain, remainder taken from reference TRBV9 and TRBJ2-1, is DSGVTQTPKHLITATGQRVTLRCSPRSGDLSVYWYQQSLDQGLQFLIQYYNGEERAKGNILERFSAQQFPDLHSELNLSSLELGDSALYFCASSVAGASGNNEQFFGPGTRLTVL.

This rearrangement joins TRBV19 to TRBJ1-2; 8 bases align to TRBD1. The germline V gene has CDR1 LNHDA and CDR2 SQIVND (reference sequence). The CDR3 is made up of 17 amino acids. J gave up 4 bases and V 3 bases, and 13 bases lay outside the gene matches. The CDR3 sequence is CASSIHAAQGEGYGYTF. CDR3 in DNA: TGTGCCAGTAGTATTCATGCTGCACAGGGGGAAGGCTATGGCTACACCTTC. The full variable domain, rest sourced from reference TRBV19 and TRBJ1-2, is DGGITQSPKYLFRKEGQNVTLSCEQNLNHDAMYWYRQDPGQGLRLIYYSQIVNDFQKGDIAEGYSVSREKKESFPLTVTSAQKNPTAFYLCASSIHAAQGEGYGYTFGSGTRLTVV.

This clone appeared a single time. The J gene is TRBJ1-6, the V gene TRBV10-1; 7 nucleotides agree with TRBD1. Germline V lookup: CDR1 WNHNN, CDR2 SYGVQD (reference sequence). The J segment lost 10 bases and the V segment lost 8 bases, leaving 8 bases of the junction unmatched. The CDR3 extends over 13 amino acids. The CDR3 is CASPDRVESPLHF. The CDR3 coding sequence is TGCGCCAGCCCCGACAGGGTTGAATCACCCCTCCACTTT.

CDR3 loop: CASSDRRGNSGNTIYF. The CDR3 nucleotides read TGTGCCAGCAGTGACCGGAGGGGAAACTCTGGAAACACCATATATTTT. The chain employs TRBV25-1 and TRBJ1-3; tentative D call: TRBD1 (5 bases). Per the germline V gene, CDR1 is MGHDK and CDR2 is SYGVNS. This CDR3 has 16 amino acids. Trimming left V 3 bases short and J 0 bases short, with 12 bases between.

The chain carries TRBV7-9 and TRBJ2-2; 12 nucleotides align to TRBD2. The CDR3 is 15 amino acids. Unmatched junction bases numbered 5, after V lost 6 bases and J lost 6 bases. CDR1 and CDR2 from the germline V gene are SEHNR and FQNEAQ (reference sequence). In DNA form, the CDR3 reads TGTGCCAGCAGGCTAGCGGGAGGGAGCCCCGGGGAGCTGTTTTTT. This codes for CASRLAGGSPGELFF.

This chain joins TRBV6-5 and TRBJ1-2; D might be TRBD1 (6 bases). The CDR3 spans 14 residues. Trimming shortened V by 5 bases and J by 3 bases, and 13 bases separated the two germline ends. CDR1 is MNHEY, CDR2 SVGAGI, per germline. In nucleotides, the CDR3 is TGTGCCAGCAGTACCTCCAGGGGATACTATGGCTACACCTTC. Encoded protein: CASSTSRGYYGYTF.

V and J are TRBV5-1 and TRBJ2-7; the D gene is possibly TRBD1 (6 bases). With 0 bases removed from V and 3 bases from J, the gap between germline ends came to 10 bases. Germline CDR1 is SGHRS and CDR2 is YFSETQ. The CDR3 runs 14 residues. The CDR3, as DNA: TGCGCCAGCAGCTTGGAGCTGGACAGCTACGAGCAGTACTTC. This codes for CASSLELDSYEQYF.

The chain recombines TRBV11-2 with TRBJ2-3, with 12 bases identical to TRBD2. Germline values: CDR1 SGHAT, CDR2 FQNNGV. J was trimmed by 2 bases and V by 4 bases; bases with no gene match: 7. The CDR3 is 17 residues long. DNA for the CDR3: TGTGCCAGCAGCTATGGGACTAGCGGGTCTCACACAGATACGCAGTATTTT. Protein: CASSYGTSGSHTDTQYF.

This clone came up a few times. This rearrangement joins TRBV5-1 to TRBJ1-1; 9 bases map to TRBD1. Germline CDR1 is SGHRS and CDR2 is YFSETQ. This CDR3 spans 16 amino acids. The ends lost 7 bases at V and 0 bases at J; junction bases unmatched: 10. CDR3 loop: CASSYGDREMNTEAFF. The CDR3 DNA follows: TGCGCCAGCTCATATGGGGACAGGGAGATGAACACTGAAGCTTTCTTT.

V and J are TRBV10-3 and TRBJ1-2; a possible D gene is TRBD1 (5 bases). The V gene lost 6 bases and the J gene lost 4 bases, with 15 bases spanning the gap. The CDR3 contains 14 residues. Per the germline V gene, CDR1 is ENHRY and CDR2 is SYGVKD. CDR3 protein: CAIRGGGELYGYTF. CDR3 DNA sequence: TGTGCCATCAGGGGAGGAGGGGAGCTCTATGGCTACACCTTC.

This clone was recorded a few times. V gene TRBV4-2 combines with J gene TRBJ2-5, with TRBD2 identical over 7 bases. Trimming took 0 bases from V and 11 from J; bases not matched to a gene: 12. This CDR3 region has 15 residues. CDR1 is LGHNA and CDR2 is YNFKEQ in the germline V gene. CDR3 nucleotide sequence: TGTGCCAGCAGCCAAGACCTCGGAGGGGCGGGGGAGCAGTACTTC. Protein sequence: CASSQDLGGAGEQYF.

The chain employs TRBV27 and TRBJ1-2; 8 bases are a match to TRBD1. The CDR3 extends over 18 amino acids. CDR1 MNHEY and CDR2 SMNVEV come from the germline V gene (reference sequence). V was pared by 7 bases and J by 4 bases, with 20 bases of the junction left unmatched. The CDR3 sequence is CASTPKALGQADSYGYTF. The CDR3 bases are TGTGCCAGCACTCCCAAGGCTCTGGGACAGGCGGATTCCTATGGCTACACCTTC.

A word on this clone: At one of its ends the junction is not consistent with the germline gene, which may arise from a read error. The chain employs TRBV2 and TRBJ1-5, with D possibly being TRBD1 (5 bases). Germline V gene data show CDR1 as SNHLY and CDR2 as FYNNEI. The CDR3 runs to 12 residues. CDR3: CASSGQSQLQHF. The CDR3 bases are TGTGCCAGCAGTGGACAGTCTCAGCTCCAGCATTTT.

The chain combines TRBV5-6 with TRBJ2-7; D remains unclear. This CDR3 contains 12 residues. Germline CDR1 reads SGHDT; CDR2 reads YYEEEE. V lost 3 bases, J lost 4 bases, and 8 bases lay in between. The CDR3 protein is CASSSDTYEQYF. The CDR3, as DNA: TGTGCCAGCAGCTCTGACACGTACGAGCAGTACTTC. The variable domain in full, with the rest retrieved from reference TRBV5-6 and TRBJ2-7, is DAGVTQSPTHLIKTRGQQVTLRCSPKSGHDTVSWYQQALGQGPQFIFQYYEEEERQRGNFPDRFSGHQFPNYSSELNVNALLLGDSALYLCASSSDTYEQYFGPGTRLTVT.

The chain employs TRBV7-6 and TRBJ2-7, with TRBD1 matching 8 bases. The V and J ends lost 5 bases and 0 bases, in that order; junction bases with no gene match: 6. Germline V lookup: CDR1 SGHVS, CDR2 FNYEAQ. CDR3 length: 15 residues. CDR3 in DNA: TGTGCCAGCAGCGAACGGACAGGGAGCTCCTACGAGCAGTACTTC. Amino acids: CASSERTGSSYEQYF.

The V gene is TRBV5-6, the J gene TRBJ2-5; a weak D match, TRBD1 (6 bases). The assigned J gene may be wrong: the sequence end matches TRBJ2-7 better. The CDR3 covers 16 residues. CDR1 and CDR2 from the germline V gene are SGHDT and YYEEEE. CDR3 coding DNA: TGTGCCAGCAGCTTGGGTGCCGGGACATCCAAACGCGAGCAGTACTTC. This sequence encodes CASSLGAGTSKREQYF.